This T cell receptor (beta chain) emerged from a study of OX40 agonist ivuxolimab in advanced cancers. Background on the study: Patients got intravenous ivuxolimab at 0.01 to 10 mg/kg every 2 weeks.

Details on this clone: Its target is unknown.

The data were produced by immunoSEQ multiplex PCR, yet TCRdb's version contains in-frame clones alone and is incomplete. Altogether roughly 56,000 clones are present, about nine tenths being singletons, with the ten largest covering 18%. Germline CDR1 and CDR2: MNHNS and SASEGT. J lost 6 bases, V lost 1 base, and 4 bases had no gene match. This CDR3 has 15 residues. General study points: Among the nonresponders, some also had low normalized T-cell clonal expansion. Determination of antigen specificity was not performed for the expanded peripheral T cells. Among the lowest levels of clonal expansion were found in partial responders at 0.1-3.0 mg/kg.

The chain carries TRBV6-1 and TRBJ1-5; TRBD1 aligns across 9 bases. The receptor was derived from an adult with an advanced solid tumor such as melanoma, head and neck, liver or kidney cancer. Sequencing used CD4+ or CD8+ T cells sorted from blood, obtained in a trial of the OX40 agonist ivuxolimab. The CDR3 loop reads CASSEGTGEGQPQHF. CDR3 DNA sequence: TGTGCCAGCAGTGAAGGGACAGGGGAAGGTCAGCCCCAGCATTTT.